Listed below are T cell receptor beta chains from one sample, sequenced in a study of technical replicates of blood from a handful of donors. Generated by immunoSEQ multiplex PCR, the TCRdb table keeps only in-frame clones and is missing some. Of tens of thousands of clones in the sample, about 94% were seen once. The sequenced sample consisted of T cells isolated from PBMCs. All receptors derive from a human donor in good health. The conserved cysteine and the conserved F or W are not part of the CDR3 here. For some rows the clone size is stated as once, few or many, or as a class when expanded; others skip it.

TRBV4-1	NA	TRBJ2-7	ASSHVRGGQGSHEQY
TRBV5-6	NA	TRBJ2-3	ASSLPRVALTDTQY
TRBV5-1	NA	TRBJ2-7	ASSLSGLAGAKGIYEQY
TRBV25-1	NA	TRBJ1-3	ASSGPGQGLNTIY
TRBV7-8	NA	TRBJ1-2	ASRAGRFEGYT
TRBV4-2	NA	TRBJ2-5	ASSQAGGGRNQETQY
TRBV11-2	NA	TRBJ1-2	ASSSTRAGGGTYGYT
TRBV6-6	NA	TRBJ2-6	ASTGTGGAGANVLT
TRBV4-1	NA	TRBJ2-5	ASSLTGTGLFQETQY
TRBV6-1	NA	TRBJ2-5	ASSEARVVETQY
TRBV29-1	NA	TRBJ2-3	SVEQGIADTQY
TRBV27	NA	TRBJ2-7	ASSLFAGGGYEQY
TRBV5-1	NA	TRBJ1-1	ASRTKSENTEAF
TRBV7-2	few	TRBJ2-1	ASSLAPPQNEQF
TRBV6-5	NA	TRBJ2-1	ASSTGIKYEQF
TRBV5-1	NA	TRBJ2-3	ASSSTSGGITDTQY
TRBV4-3	NA	TRBJ2-2	ASSHPAGGWNTGELF
TRBV6-5	NA	TRBJ2-7	ASGVYEQY
TRBV5-4	NA	TRBJ2-7	ASSFPGFYEQY
TRBV6-1	NA	TRBJ2-2	ASGEPGGSGELF
TRBV30	NA	TRBJ1-1	AWNRNTEAF
TRBV4-1	once	TRBJ2-7	ASSQEASYSSYEQY
TRBV5-8	NA	TRBJ1-5	ASSNQQGYWEPQH
TRBV5-6	NA	TRBJ2-1	ASSLIGENEQF
TRBV7-8	NA	TRBJ1-2	ASSLGLYGYT
TRBV2	NA	TRBJ1-5	ASSDYGLQPQH
TRBV6-1	NA	TRBJ2-7	ASTLDGTAIYEQY
TRBV21-1	NA	TRBJ1-3	ASSKGREGRNTIY
TRBV11-2	NA	TRBJ2-5	ASSLVRGIGETQY
TRBV7-6	NA	TRBJ2-1	ASSISYNEQF
TRBV7-9	NA	TRBJ2-3	ASSLELAGLTDTQY
TRBV6-1	NA	TRBJ1-1	ASVNFEASTEAF